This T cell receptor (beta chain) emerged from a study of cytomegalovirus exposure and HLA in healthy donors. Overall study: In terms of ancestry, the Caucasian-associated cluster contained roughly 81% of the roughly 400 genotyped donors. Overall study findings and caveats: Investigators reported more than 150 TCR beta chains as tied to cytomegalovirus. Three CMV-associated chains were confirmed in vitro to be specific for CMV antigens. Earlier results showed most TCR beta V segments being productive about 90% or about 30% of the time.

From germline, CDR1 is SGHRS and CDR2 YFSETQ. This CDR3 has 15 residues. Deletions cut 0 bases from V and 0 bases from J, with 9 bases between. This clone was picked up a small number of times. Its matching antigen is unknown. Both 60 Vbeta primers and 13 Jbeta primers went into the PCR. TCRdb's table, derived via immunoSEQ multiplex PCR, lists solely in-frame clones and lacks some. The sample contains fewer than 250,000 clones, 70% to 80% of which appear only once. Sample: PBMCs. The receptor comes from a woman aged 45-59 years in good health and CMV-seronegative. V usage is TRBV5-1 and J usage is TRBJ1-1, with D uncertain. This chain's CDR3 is CASSLGLTMNTEAFF. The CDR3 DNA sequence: TGCGCCAGCAGCTTGGGACTGACCATGAACACTGAAGCTTTCTTT.